These 29 T cell receptor beta chains came from one sample sequenced in a study of blood T cells in healthy people across ages. A J-beta primer mix and a sample-barcoded 5' primer were used in a second PCR of roughly 6 to 12 cycles. TCRdb ran MiXCR on the 5' RACE reads and lists one entry per CDR3 protein. The repertoire consists of 450,000 to 700,000 distinct CDR3 sequences, with 27% occurring once and the leading ten covering approximately 18%. The specimen sequenced was blood. The source is a woman in her sixties or seventies in good health.

V and J are TRBV5-6 and TRBJ2-5; D call uncertain. This CDR3 contains 15 residues. Between the trimmed V and J ends, which lost 5 bases and 5 bases, there was a span of 19 bases. In germline, CDR1 is SGHDT, CDR2 YYEEEE. CDR3 sequence: CASRTLRNFGETQYF. The CDR3 bases are TGTGCCAGCAGGACCCTTAGGAACTTCGGGGAGACCCAGTACTTC.

This chain links TRBV6-5 with TRBJ2-1; D is possibly TRBD2 (6 bases). Trimming took off 5 bases at V and 0 bases at J, with 17 bases between the two ends. The CDR3 consists of 17 residues. In germline, CDR1 is MNHEY, CDR2 SVGAGI. CDR3 sequence (DNA): TGTGCCAGCAGTCTACCAAAGCGGGCAGGCTCCTACAATGAGCAGTTCTTC. It encodes CASSLPKRAGSYNEQFF.

V and J are TRBV5-1 and TRBJ1-4; TRBD1 might be the D (5 bases). With 3 bases removed from V and 8 bases from J, the gap between germline ends came to 17 bases. The V gene's germline CDR1 is SGHRS and CDR2 YFSETQ. This CDR3 region has 15 residues. The CDR3 nucleotides read TGCGCCAGCAGCTGGGGGGTCGATGGAGGCGAAAAACTGTTTTTT. The encoded protein is CASSWGVDGGEKLFF.

Worth noting for this clonotype: One end of the junction fails to match germline, which may point to a read error. This chain connects TRBV29-1 to TRBJ2-5, with TRBD2 matching 8 bases. CDR1 is SQVTM, CDR2 ANQGSEA, per germline. The CDR3 length is 14 residues. This chain's CDR3 is CGVGYSGGEETQYF. As DNA, the CDR3 is TGCGGCGTTGGGTACAGCGGGGGAGAGGAGACCCAGTACTTC.

This sequence joins TRBV6-6 and TRBJ1-4; D uncertain. V lost 6 bases, J lost 2 bases, and 13 bases lay in between. The CDR3 runs to 15 residues. CDR1 and CDR2 from the germline V gene are MNHNY and SVGAGI (reference sequence). CDR3 region: CASSRTGVTNEKLFF. In DNA, the CDR3 is TGTGCCAGCAGCCGAACGGGTGTCACTAATGAAAAACTGTTTTTT.

Turning to this clonotype: One end of the junction varies from germline; a read error may be responsible. The chain couples TRBV29-1 to TRBJ2-5; 8 bases line up with TRBD2. Per the germline V gene, CDR1 is SQVTM and CDR2 is ANQGSEA. This CDR3 is 13 amino acids long. Written as DNA, the CDR3 is TGCAGCGTGGAAGCGGGGGTACAAGAGACCCAGTACTTC. Its translation: CSVEAGVQETQYF.

The CDR3 nucleotides are TGTGCCAGCAGCTTAAGGTTGGCTAACCAGTACTTC. Amino acids: CASSLRLANQYF. The chain recombines TRBV7-2 with TRBJ2-5; no clear D. Trimming shortened V by 2 bases and J by 10 bases, and 11 bases separated the two germline ends. Germline values: CDR1 SGHTA, CDR2 FQGNSA. The CDR3 length is 12 residues. Looking up the rest from reference TRBV7-2 and TRBJ2-5 gives the full variable domain: GAGVSQSPSNKVTEKGKDVELRCDPISGHTALYWYRQSLGQGLEFLIYFQGNSAPDKSGLPSDRFSAERTGGSVSTLTIQRTQQEDSAVYLCASSLRLANQYFGPGTRLLVL.

The V gene is TRBV3-1, the J gene TRBJ1-2; a possible D gene is TRBD1 (5 bases). V was pared by 4 bases and J by 6 bases, with 9 bases between. Per the germline V gene, CDR1 is LGHDT and CDR2 is YNNKEL (reference sequence). The CDR3 consists of 12 residues. CDR3 in amino acids: CASSRTGHGYTF. The DNA for the CDR3 is TGTGCCAGCAGCCGAACAGGTCATGGCTACACCTTC.

The rearrangement joins TRBV9 to TRBJ2-1; TRBD2 aligns across 8 bases. The J call may be incorrect, as the DNA end agrees better with TRBJ2-5. The germline V gene has CDR1 SGDLS and CDR2 YYNGEE. CDR3 length: 15 amino acids. In DNA, the CDR3 is TGTGCCAGCAGCTCCACCCCGGGGGGGCTTGAGACCCAGTACTTC. It translates to CASSSTPGGLETQYF.

The V call is TRBV6-5, the J call TRBJ2-3, with D maybe TRBD2 (5 bases). The CDR3 sequence is 16 residues long. From germline, CDR1 is MNHEY and CDR2 SVGAGI. V lost 6 bases to trimming and J lost 8 bases, with 24 bases between them. Here the CDR3 reads CASSSLEQQLRGTQYF. DNA of the CDR3: TGTGCCAGCAGCTCCCTGGAACAGCAGCTACGGGGTACGCAGTATTTT.

In the case of this clonotype: A junction end diverges from the germline sequence, so it may reflect a read error. The chain combines TRBV7-2 with TRBJ1-6; a weak D match, TRBD1 (6 bases). CDR1 and CDR2 from the germline V gene are SGHTA and FQGNSA. The CDR3 spans 13 residues. In DNA, the CDR3 is TGTGCCAGCAGCCCTGACAGGCCTTCACCCCCCCACTTT. Its protein is CASSPDRPSPPHF.

Only a few counts were recorded for this clonotype. The chain combines TRBV20-1 with TRBJ1-1; D remains unclear. The ends were cut back, 0 bases at V and 6 bases at J, with 14 bases in the middle. Germline loops: CDR1 DFQATT, CDR2 SNEGSKA (reference sequence). The CDR3 extends over 14 amino acids. The CDR3 DNA reads TGCAGTGCTAGAGATCCAAGAAGAAAGGCTGAAGCTTTCTTT. It codes for CSARDPRRKAEAFF.

This clonotype was seen only a few times. The chain combines TRBV4-3 with TRBJ1-3; 12 nucleotides align to TRBD1. Germline values: CDR1 LGHNA, CDR2 YSLEER. The CDR3 loop spans 17 amino acids. J gave up 0 bases and V 3 bases, and 3 bases lay outside the gene matches. The CDR3 region has the DNA TGCGCCAGCAGCCAGGGGACAGGGGGCAACTCTGGAAACACCATATATTTT. It specifies CASSQGTGGNSGNTIYF.

This clonotype was counted between two and nine times. V gene TRBV20-1 combines with J gene TRBJ1-1, with a tentative D call TRBD1 (6 bases). Germline loops: CDR1 DFQATT, CDR2 SNEGSKA (reference sequence). V lost 3 bases to trimming and J lost 4 bases, with 15 bases between them. The CDR3 is 14 amino acids. The CDR3 sequence is CSARLQGRITEAFF. CDR3 sequence (DNA): TGCAGTGCTAGGTTGCAGGGGAGAATCACTGAAGCTTTCTTT.

The sample holds a few counts of this clonotype. The gene calls are TRBV3-1 and TRBJ2-7, with no clear D. V lost 0 bases, J lost 1 base, and 10 bases lay in between. There are 15 residues in the CDR3. The germline CDR1 and CDR2 sequences are LGHDT and YNNKEL (reference sequence). Here the CDR3 reads CASSQDIGRSYEQYF. CDR3 nucleotides: TGTGCCAGCAGCCAAGATATAGGCAGGTCCTACGAGCAGTACTTC.

This clonotype was seen only a few times. This chain links TRBV20-1 with TRBJ1-1; D is unresolved. This CDR3 has 13 amino acids. The germline CDR1 and CDR2 sequences are DFQATT and SNEGSKA (reference sequence). The V and J ends lost 5 bases and 1 base respectively, with 11 bases between them. The DNA for the CDR3 is TGCAGTGCTTTCGATTTTAGGAACACTGAAGCTTTCTTT. Amino acid sequence: CSAFDFRNTEAFF.

The chain carries TRBV2 and TRBJ2-5; 8 bases are shared with TRBD2. CDR1 is SNHLY and CDR2 is FYNNEI in the germline V gene. J was trimmed by 3 bases and V by 4 bases; bases with no gene match: 1. The CDR3 runs 13 residues. CDR3 sequence (DNA): TGTGCCAGCAGTGTACTAGCGGAAGAGACCCAGTACTTC. This translates into CASSVLAEETQYF.

The rearrangement joins TRBV28 to TRBJ1-1; 7 bases match TRBD1. From germline, CDR1 is MDHEN and CDR2 SYDVKM. V was clipped by 5 bases and J by 0 bases; unmatched bases: 6. The CDR3 is made up of 15 amino acids. CDR3: CASSHFRGMNTEAFF. Here the CDR3 DNA reads TGTGCCAGCAGTCATTTCAGGGGGATGAACACTGAAGCTTTCTTT.

This chain uses TRBV20-1 with TRBJ1-1, with a possible D match to TRBD1 (5 bases). CDR3 size: 13 residues. V gave up 5 bases and J gave up 11 bases, with 21 bases separating them. Germline CDR1 is DFQATT and CDR2 is SNEGSKA (reference sequence). As DNA, the CDR3 is TGCAGTGCTTGGGGGGAGACAGCCGTGGGGGCTTTCTTT. Translating gives CSAWGETAVGAFF.

Only a few counts were recorded for this clonotype. The chain uses TRBV20-1 and TRBJ1-2, with D possibly TRBD1 on 5 matching bases. Trimming removed 3 bases from V and 11 bases from J, with 13 bases in between. Germline loops: CDR1 DFQATT, CDR2 SNEGSKA (reference sequence). The CDR3 totals 11 residues. CDR3 coding DNA: TGCAGTGCTAGCGAAAGGGGATGGTACACCTTC. Translated: CSASERGWYTF.

This clonotype was seen ten or more times. This rearrangement joins TRBV21-1 to TRBJ1-5; the listed D gene, TRBD1, was not tested against the DNA. TRBV21-1 is a listed pseudogene. The CDR3 runs to 16 residues. CDR3 bases: TGTGCCAGCAGCAATCAGGGTGTAGGGAGCAATCAGCCCCAGCATTTT. It yields the protein CASSNQGVGSNQPQHF.

The V gene is TRBV20-1, the J gene TRBJ2-7; D gene uncertain. This CDR3 spans 11 amino acids. V lost 6 bases and J 6 bases, leaving 12 bases between the germline ends. In germline, CDR1 is DFQATT, CDR2 SNEGSKA (reference sequence). The CDR3: CSAPTGGEQYF. The CDR3 DNA reads TGCAGTGCCCCTACGGGCGGCGAGCAGTACTTC.

The table lists this clonotype with a few counts. The V and J genes are TRBV20-1 and TRBJ1-2; 7 bases are a match to TRBD1. CDR1 DFQATT and CDR2 SNEGSKA come from the germline V gene (reference sequence). With 7 bases clipped from V and 4 bases from J, the junction kept 6 bases outside the gene matches. The CDR3 contains 12 residues. The CDR3 is CSGSEGAYGYTF. The CDR3 bases are TGCAGTGGCTCCGAGGGGGCCTATGGCTACACCTTC.

The sample holds a few counts of this clonotype. The chain has TRBV6-6 and TRBJ2-2; D unclear. Germline V lookup: CDR1 MNHNY, CDR2 SVGAGI (reference sequence). This CDR3 comprises 16 residues. The V end was cut by 2 bases, the J end by 6 bases, with 16 bases between. Written as DNA, the CDR3 is TGTGCCAGCAGTTACGGCCAGGCTAGAAAGGCCGGGGAGCTGTTTTTT. Amino acids: CASSYGQARKAGELFF.

This clonotype was detected only once. The chain employs TRBV3-1 and TRBJ2-7; 7 bases align to TRBD2. J gave up 4 bases and V 8 bases, and 11 bases lay outside the gene matches. From germline, CDR1 is LGHDT and CDR2 YNNKEL (reference sequence). This CDR3 has 14 amino acids. CDR3 in DNA: TGTGCCAGCTTAGGAAGCGGGGCAAAGTACGAGCAGTACTTC. Its protein is CASLGSGAKYEQYF.

This clonotype was observed a few times. The V gene is TRBV9, the J gene TRBJ2-3; the D call may be TRBD1 or TRBD2 (5 bases each). This CDR3 comprises 15 residues. Trimming stripped 0 bases from V and 0 bases from J, with 8 bases between. Germline V gives CDR1 SGDLS, CDR2 YYNGEE. In nucleotides, the CDR3 is TGTGCCAGCAGCGTAGAGGGACGCAGCACAGATACGCAGTATTTT. It encodes CASSVEGRSTDTQYF.

The table lists this clonotype with a few counts. The junction departs from germline at one end; a sequencing error may be responsible. The J gene is TRBJ2-7, the V gene TRBV12-3 or TRBV12-4; the match to TRBD1 covers 8 bases. CDR3 length: 14 amino acids. The CDR3 bases are TGTGCCAGCAGTCGGGACAGGTGGGAATACGGGCAGTACTTC. Its protein is CASSRDRWEYGQYF.

There are a few counts of this clonotype. This sequence joins TRBV11-2 and TRBJ1-2; no clear D gene. Germline V CDR1 and CDR2: SGHAT, FQNNGV. Trimming shortened V by 1 base and J by 4 bases, and 7 bases separated the two germline ends. This CDR3 spans 13 amino acids. CDR3 amino acids: CASSLAAVYGYTF. CDR3 in DNA: TGTGCCAGCAGCTTAGCGGCAGTCTATGGCTACACCTTC.

This clonotype has only a few counts. The J gene is TRBJ1-4, the V gene TRBV20-1; no clear D. The length of the CDR3 is 13 residues. V was cut by 1 base and J by 0 bases, with 3 bases left in between. The V gene's germline CDR1 is DFQATT and CDR2 SNEGSKA (reference sequence). The CDR3 protein is CSARVTTNEKLFF. The CDR3 DNA reads as TGCAGTGCTAGAGTGACAACTAATGAAAAACTGTTTTTT.